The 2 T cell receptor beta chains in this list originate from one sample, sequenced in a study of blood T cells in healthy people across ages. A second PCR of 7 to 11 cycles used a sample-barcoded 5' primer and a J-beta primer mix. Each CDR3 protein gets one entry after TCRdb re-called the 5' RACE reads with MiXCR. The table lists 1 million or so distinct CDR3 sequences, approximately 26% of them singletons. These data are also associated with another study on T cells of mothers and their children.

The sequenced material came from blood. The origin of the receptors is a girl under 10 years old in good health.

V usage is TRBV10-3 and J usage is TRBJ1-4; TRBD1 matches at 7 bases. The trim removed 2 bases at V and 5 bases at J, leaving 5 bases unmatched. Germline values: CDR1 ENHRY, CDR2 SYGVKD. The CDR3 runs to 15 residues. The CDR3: CAISETDRDNEKLFF. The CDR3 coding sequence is TGTGCCATCAGTGAGACCGACAGGGACAATGAAAAACTGTTTTTT.

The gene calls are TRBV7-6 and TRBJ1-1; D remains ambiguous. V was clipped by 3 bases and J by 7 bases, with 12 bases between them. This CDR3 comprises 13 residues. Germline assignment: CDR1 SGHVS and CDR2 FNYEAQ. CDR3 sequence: CASSLREVSEAFF. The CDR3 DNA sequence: TGTGCCAGCAGCTTGAGAGAAGTCAGTGAAGCTTTCTTT.